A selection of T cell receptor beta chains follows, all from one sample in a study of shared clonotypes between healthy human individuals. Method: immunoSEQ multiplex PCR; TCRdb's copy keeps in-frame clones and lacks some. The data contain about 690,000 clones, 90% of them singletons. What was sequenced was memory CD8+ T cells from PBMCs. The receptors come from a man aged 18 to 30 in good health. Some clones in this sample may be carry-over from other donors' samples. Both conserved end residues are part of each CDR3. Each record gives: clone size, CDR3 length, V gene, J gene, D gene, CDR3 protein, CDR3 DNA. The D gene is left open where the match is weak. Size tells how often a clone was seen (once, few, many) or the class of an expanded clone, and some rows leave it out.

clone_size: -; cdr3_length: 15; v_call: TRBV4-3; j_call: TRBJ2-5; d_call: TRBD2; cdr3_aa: CASSQGLAGQETQYF; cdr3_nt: TGCGCCAGCAGCCAAGGACTAGCGGGCCAAGAGACCCAGTACTTC
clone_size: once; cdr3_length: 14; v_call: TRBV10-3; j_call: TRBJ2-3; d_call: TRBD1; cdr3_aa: CAISEGQGTDTQYF; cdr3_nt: TGTGCCATCAGTGAGGGACAGGGAACAGATACGCAGTATTTT
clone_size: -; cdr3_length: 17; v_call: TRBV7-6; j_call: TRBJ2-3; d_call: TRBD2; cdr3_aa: CASTKTSGRALTDTQYF; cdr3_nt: TGTGCCAGCACCAAGACTAGCGGGAGGGCCCTCACAGATACGCAGTATTTT
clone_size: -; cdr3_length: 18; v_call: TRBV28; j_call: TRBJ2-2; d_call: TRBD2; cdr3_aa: CASTPRTSGRWNTGELFF; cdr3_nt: TGTGCCAGCACCCCACGGACTAGCGGGAGGTGGAACACCGGGGAGCTGTTTTTT
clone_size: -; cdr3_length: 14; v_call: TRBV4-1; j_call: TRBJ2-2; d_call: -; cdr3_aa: CASSQEGYTGELFF; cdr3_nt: TGCGCCAGCAGCCAAGAAGGGTACACCGGGGAGCTGTTTTTT
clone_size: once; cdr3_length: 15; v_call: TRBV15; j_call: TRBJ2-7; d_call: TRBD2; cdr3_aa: CATSRDPRGGSEQYF; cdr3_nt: TGTGCCACCAGCAGAGATCCCCGGGGGGGAAGCGAGCAGTACTTC
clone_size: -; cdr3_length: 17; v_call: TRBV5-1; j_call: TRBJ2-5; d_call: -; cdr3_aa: CASSPILIQGREETQYF; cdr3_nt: TGCGCCAGCAGCCCGATTCTGATTCAGGGGCGCGAGGAGACCCAGTACTTC
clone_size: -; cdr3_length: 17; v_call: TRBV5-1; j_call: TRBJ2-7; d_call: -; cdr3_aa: CASSSISRVGGVYEQYF; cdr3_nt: TGCGCCAGCAGCTCGATATCCAGGGTTGGAGGGGTCTACGAGCAGTACTTC
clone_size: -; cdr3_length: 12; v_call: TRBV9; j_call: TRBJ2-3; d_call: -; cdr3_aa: CASSVIMGTQYF; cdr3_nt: TGTGCCAGCAGCGTAATAATGGGCACGCAGTATTTT
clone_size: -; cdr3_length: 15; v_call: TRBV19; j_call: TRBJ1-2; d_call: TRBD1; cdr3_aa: CASSSRDRGLDGYTF; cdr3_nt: TGTGCCAGTAGTAGCCGGGACAGGGGGCTAGATGGCTACACCTTC
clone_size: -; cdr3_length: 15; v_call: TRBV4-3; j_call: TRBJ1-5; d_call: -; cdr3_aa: CASRRDIESNQPQHF; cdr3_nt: TGCGCCAGCCGCCGGGACATAGAAAGCAATCAGCCCCAGCATTTT
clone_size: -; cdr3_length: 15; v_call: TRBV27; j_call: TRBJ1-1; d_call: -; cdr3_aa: CASSMGPGSSTEAFF; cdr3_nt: TGTGCCAGCAGTATGGGTCCGGGGAGTAGCACTGAAGCTTTCTTT
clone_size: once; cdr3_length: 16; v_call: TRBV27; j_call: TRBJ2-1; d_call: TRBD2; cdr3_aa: CASSLILAGGYNEQFF; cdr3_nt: TGTGCCAGCAGTTTAATACTAGCGGGAGGTTACAATGAGCAGTTCTTC
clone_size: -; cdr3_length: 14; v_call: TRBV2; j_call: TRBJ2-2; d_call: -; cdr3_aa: CASSETEWTGELFF; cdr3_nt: TGTGCCAGCAGTGAAACAGAGTGGACCGGGGAGCTGTTTTTT
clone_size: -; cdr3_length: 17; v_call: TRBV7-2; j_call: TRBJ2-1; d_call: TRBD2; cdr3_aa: CASSLAVLAGGPGEQFF; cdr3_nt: TGTGCCAGCAGCTTGGCCGTCCTAGCGGGAGGGCCCGGTGAGCAGTTCTTC
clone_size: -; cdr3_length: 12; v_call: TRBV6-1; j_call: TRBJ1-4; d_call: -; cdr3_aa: CASIDRKEKLFF; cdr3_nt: TGTGCCAGCATCGATAGGAAGGAAAAACTGTTTTTT
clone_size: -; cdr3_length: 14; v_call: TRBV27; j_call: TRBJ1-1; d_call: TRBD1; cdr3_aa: CANSSGTENTEAFF; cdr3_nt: TGTGCCAACAGCTCCGGGACAGAGAACACTGAAGCTTTCTTT
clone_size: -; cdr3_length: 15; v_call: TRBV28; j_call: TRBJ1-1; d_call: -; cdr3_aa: CASSLGATLNTEAFF; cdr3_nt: TGTGCCAGCAGTTTGGGGGCGACACTGAACACTGAAGCTTTCTTT
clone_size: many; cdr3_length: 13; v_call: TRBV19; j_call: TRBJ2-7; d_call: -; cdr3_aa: CASSMAGSYEQYF; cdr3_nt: TGTGCCAGTAGTATGGCAGGATCCTACGAGCAGTACTTC